Each of the 3 T cell receptor beta chains below was sequenced from the same sample in a study of CD8 T cells in Susac syndrome (dated by TCRdb to about 2019). Library preparation was by the immunoSEQ multiplex PCR assay. RNA was extracted using the RNeasy kit, and roughly 0.5 to 1 ug of the RNA was reverse transcribed with random hexamers. TCRdb reworked the public reads: Q25 trimming with fastp, MiXCR clone assembly, productive beta chains retained. Rows are combined by CDR3 protein, so each entry shows the most common genes and DNA. In this sample the table shows 150,000 to 200,000 distinct CDR3 sequences, approximately 94% of which occur a single time. Over 0.09% of the sample is held by the ten biggest clonotypes. The sequencing input was CD4+ T cells from PBMCs. The receptors stem from a human donor with multiple sclerosis.

This clonotype has only a few counts. The chain employs TRBV6-5 and TRBJ2-7; a weak D match, TRBD2 (5 bases). This CDR3 has 11 residues. V was trimmed by 5 bases and J by 6 bases, leaving 8 bases between them. Germline V gene sequence: CDR1 MNHEY, CDR2 SVGAGI. The CDR3: CASSKRAEQYF. Written as DNA, the CDR3 is TGTGCCAGCAGTAAGAGGGCCGAGCAGTACTTC.

This clonotype was picked up one time. Here the CDR3 reads CASSRGALSYEQYF. The CDR3 region has the DNA TGTGCCAGCTCGAGGGGGGCGCTCTCCTACGAGCAGTACTTC. The V call is TRBV18, the J call TRBJ2-7; the D gene could be TRBD1 or TRBD2 (6 bases each). Between the trimmed V and J ends, which lost 6 bases and 0 bases, there was a span of 12 bases. The CDR3 contains 14 residues. Germline V gene lookup returns CDR1 KGHSH and CDR2 LQKENI.

The chain joins TRBV11-2 to TRBJ2-3; D is uncertain. The length of the CDR3 is 14 residues. Germline V gives CDR1 SGHAT, CDR2 FQNNGV. Deletions cut 5 bases from V and 8 bases from J, with 17 bases between. The CDR3 spells CASSPDRNPGTQYF. The CDR3 DNA follows: TGTGCCAGCAGCCCCGATCGTAACCCCGGTACGCAGTATTTT.